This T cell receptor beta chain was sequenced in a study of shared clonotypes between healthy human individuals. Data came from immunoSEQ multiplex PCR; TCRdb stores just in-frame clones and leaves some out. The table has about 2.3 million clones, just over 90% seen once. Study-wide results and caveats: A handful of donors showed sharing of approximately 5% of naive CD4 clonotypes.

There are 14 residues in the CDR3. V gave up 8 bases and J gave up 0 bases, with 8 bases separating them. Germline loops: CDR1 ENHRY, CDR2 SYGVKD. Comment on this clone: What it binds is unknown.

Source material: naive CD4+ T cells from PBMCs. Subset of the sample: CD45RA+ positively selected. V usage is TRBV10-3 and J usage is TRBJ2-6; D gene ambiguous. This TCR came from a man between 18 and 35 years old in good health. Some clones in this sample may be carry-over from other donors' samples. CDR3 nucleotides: TGTGCCATCGGTAAGGGCTCTGGGGCCAACGTCCTGACTTTC. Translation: CAIGKGSGANVLTF.